This TCR beta chain is from a study of shared clonotypes between healthy human individuals. About the study: Used for every donor were three CD4 naive, three CD4 memory, two CD8 naive and one CD8 memory plate. General observations from the study: Clonotypes which were not shared had lower generation probabilities than clonotypes that all four donors shared.

The CDR3 is 15 amino acids. V was clipped by 3 bases and J by 8 bases; unmatched bases: 3. CDR1 is MRHNA, CDR2 SNTAGT, per germline. The assay was carried out at the deep level. The protocol was immunoSEQ multiplex PCR, while the TCRdb copy is restricted to in-frame clones and leaves out a portion. The table has some 2,000,000 clones, around 95% seen once; the top ten hold about 0.13%. On this clone itself: Antigen unknown.

Researchers partitioned CD4+ cells into CD45RA+ naive and CD45RA-negative memory subsets. The source material was naive CD4+ T cells sorted from blood. Subset of the sample: CD45RA+ positively selected. The chain is built from TRBV6-4 and TRBJ2-1; 14 positions agree with TRBD2. The sequence was collected from a man younger than 35 in good health. This CDR3 reads CASSDRTSGRYEQFF. The CDR3 DNA reads as TGTGCCAGCAGTGATAGGACTAGCGGGAGGTATGAGCAGTTCTTC.